Listed below are T cell receptor beta chains from one sample, sequenced in a study of blood T cell repertoires in COVID-19. Repertoires were generated with immunoSEQ multiplex PCR, while TCRdb's copy carries only in-frame clones and drops some. Altogether approximately 120,000 clones are present, 80% to 90% being singletons, with the ten largest covering 7% to 9.5%. Material for sequencing was peripheral blood. The receptors stem from a woman aged 80 or over with active or convalescent COVID-19. Each CDR3 is given without its conserved first and last residue. Fields, in order: J gene, V gene, D gene, CDR3 protein. The D gene is left open where the match is weak.

J: TRBJ1-5
V: TRBV6-2/TRBV6-3
D: NA
CDR3: ASSYGQVNYQPQH

J: TRBJ2-7
V: TRBV6-5
D: NA
CDR3: ASGMDRGYEQY

J: TRBJ2-3
V: TRBV5-1
D: NA
CDR3: ASSLATRSRGTDTQY

J: TRBJ2-6
V: TRBV28
D: NA
CDR3: ASVAHSGANVLT

J: TRBJ2-7
V: TRBV6-6
D: NA
CDR3: ASSYGQGSSYEQY

J: TRBJ1-1
V: TRBV7-7
D: TRBD1
CDR3: ASSHRTTPGQGAGEAF

J: TRBJ2-2
V: TRBV5-1
D: TRBD1
CDR3: ASSTIQGAETGELF

J: TRBJ1-6
V: TRBV5-1
D: NA
CDR3: ASSPAGPMDGSPLH

J: TRBJ1-3
V: TRBV4-1
D: NA
CDR3: ASSQERTAGNTIY

J: TRBJ1-6
V: TRBV19
D: NA
CDR3: ASSIEGDNSPLH

J: TRBJ2-2
V: TRBV11-2
D: NA
CDR3: ASSLSPSDTGELF

J: TRBJ2-3
V: TRBV28
D: TRBD1
CDR3: ATSGQAWYTQY

J: TRBJ2-1
V: TRBV18
D: NA
CDR3: ASSPPSRTDNEQF

J: TRBJ2-3
V: TRBV18
D: NA
CDR3: ASSWYSSTDTQY

J: TRBJ1-2
V: TRBV28
D: NA
CDR3: ASSSPRGGDYGYT

J: TRBJ2-2
V: TRBV30
D: NA
CDR3: ASVLGTHTGELF

J: TRBJ1-1
V: TRBV18
D: NA
CDR3: ASSPIQGGEDTEAF

J: TRBJ1-2
V: TRBV10-1
D: NA
CDR3: ASSPIRGAGGYT